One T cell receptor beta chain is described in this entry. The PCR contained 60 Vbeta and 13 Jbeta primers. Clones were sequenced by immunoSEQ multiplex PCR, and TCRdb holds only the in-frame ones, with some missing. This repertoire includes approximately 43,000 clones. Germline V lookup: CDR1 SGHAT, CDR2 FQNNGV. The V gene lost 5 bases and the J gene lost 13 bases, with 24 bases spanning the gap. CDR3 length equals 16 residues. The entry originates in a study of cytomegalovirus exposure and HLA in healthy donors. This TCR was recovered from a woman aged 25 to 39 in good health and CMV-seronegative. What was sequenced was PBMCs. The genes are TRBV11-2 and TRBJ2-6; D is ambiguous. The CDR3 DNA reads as TGTGCCAGCAGCCTCTTGGTCGGCGGATCAACCGGGGTCCTGACTTTC. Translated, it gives CASSLLVGGSTGVLTF.